This T cell receptor beta chain was sequenced during a study of OX40 agonist ivuxolimab in advanced cancers. The protocol was immunoSEQ multiplex PCR, while the TCRdb copy is restricted to in-frame clones and leaves out a portion. The table has under 140,000 clones, over 85% seen once. Findings and caveats of the study: More expanded clones were seen, on average, in CD8+ T cells than in CD4+.

V shed 0 bases and J shed 10 bases, with 19 bases lying between them. The CDR3 has 16 residues. Germline V gene lookup returns CDR1 LGHNA and CDR2 YSLEER. Notes on this clone: The antigen is unknown.

This TCR was recovered from an adult with an advanced solid tumor such as melanoma, head and neck, liver or kidney cancer. The chain combines TRBV4-3 with TRBJ2-1; D unclear. The input for sequencing was CD4+ or CD8+ T cells sorted from blood, taken in a trial of the OX40 agonist ivuxolimab. This CDR3 reads CASSQDQGIGFREQFF. CDR3 DNA sequence: TGCGCCAGCAGCCAAGATCAAGGCATAGGGTTTAGGGAGCAGTTCTTC.